What follows are 14 T cell receptor beta chains derived from one specimen sequenced in a study of beta chain features in type 1 diabetes. Since all of the isolated RNA was reverse transcribed, expressed TCRB transcripts were what got sequenced. TCRdb's copy holds only in-frame clones and misses some; the assay was immunoSEQ multiplex PCR. This table holds 450,000 to 600,000 clones, roughly 30% found once. The source material was naive CD4+ T cells from blood. Receptor source: a man aged 18 to 30 in good health.

The chain has TRBV14 and TRBJ2-2; D remains unclear. Germline CDR1 is SGHDN and CDR2 is FVKESK. V was clipped by 5 bases and J by 5 bases, with 9 bases between them. This CDR3 contains 13 residues. The DNA of the CDR3 is TGTGCCAGCAGCGCCGACTTGACCGGGGAGCTGTTTTTT. Encoded protein: CASSADLTGELFF. Full variable domain (missing parts from reference TRBV14 and TRBJ2-2): EAGVTQFPSHSVIEKGQTVTLRCDPISGHDNLYWYRRVMGKEIKFLLHFVKESKQDESGMPNNRFLAERTGGTYSTLKVQPAELEDSGVYFCASSADLTGELFFGEGSRLTVL.

This clone was seen just once. The V gene is TRBV7-9, the J gene TRBJ1-1, with D uncertain. This CDR3 spans 12 amino acids. V lost 1 base and J lost 7, with 7 bases in between. Germline values: CDR1 SEHNR, CDR2 FQNEAQ (reference sequence). The CDR3 bases are TGTGCCAGCAGCTTAGGCATTGGTGAAGCTTTCTTT. Its protein is CASSLGIGEAFF.

V usage is TRBV27 and J usage is TRBJ2-7; D is possibly TRBD1 (7 bases). The germline V gene encodes CDR1 MNHEY and CDR2 SMNVEV (reference sequence). The V gene lost 5 bases and the J gene lost 3 bases, with 17 bases spanning the gap. CDR3 length: 15 amino acids. CDR3 coding DNA: TGTGCCAGCAGTCCCCCAGGGGGGCGAGACTACGAGCAGTACTTC. Protein product: CASSPPGGRDYEQYF.

The chain uses TRBV29-1 and TRBJ1-1, with unresolved D. Trimming left V 0 bases short and J 8 bases short, with 7 bases between. Per the germline V gene, CDR1 is SQVTM and CDR2 is ANQGSEA. The CDR3 runs to 11 residues. The CDR3 bases are TGCAGCGTTGAAGATCCGGGGGAAGCTTTCTTT. Amino acids: CSVEDPGEAFF.

This chain links TRBV28 with TRBJ1-2, with unresolved D. Trimming pared 3 bases from V and 5 bases from J, leaving 7 bases between. CDR1 MDHEN and CDR2 SYDVKM come from the germline V gene. This CDR3 is built from 12 residues. Written as DNA, the CDR3 is TGTGCCAGCAGTTTGAGGGAGTATGGCTACACCTTC. Translating it yields CASSLREYGYTF.

The rearrangement joins TRBV20-1 to TRBJ2-1; D ambiguous. Germline V gene sequence: CDR1 DFQATT, CDR2 SNEGSKA (reference sequence). The CDR3 consists of 11 residues. The V gene lost 1 base and the J gene lost 8 bases, with 6 bases spanning the gap. CDR3 residues: CSARVLHEQFF. CDR3 DNA: TGCAGTGCTAGAGTCCTTCATGAGCAGTTCTTC.

This clone has only one observation. V is TRBV9 and J is TRBJ2-3; D unresolved. Germline CDR1 SGDLS, CDR2 YYNGEE. The V and J ends lost 3 bases and 5 bases respectively, with 16 bases between them. The CDR3 consists of 15 residues. The CDR3 DNA reads TGTGCCAGCAGCGCGTTGGGCCCCAACGGAGATACGCAGTATTTT. It translates to CASSALGPNGDTQYF.

Only a few counts were recorded for this clone. The chain has TRBV2 and TRBJ1-1; D gene unclear. There are 14 residues in the CDR3. The V and J ends lost 1 base and 1 base respectively, with 7 bases between them. Looked up from germline, CDR1 is SNHLY and CDR2 is FYNNEI. The CDR3 region has the DNA TGTGCCAGCAGTGAAGTCACACAGAACACTGAAGCTTTCTTT. Translated, it gives CASSEVTQNTEAFF.

This clone was observed a handful of times. The rearrangement joins TRBV6-5 to TRBJ2-7, with D perhaps TRBD1 or TRBD2 (5 bases each). CDR3 length: 14 residues. Trimming took 7 bases from V and 7 from J, leaving 20 bases between them. Germline V lookup: CDR1 MNHEY, CDR2 SVGAGI. The CDR3 region has the DNA TGTGCCAGCACCCGACAGTTACCGGGGTCGGAGCAGTACTTC. This gives the protein CASTRQLPGSEQYF.

The chain is built from TRBV7-2 and TRBJ2-7, with D unclear. CDR1 is SGHTA, CDR2 FQGNSA, per germline. The CDR3 extends over 13 amino acids. V was shortened by 0 bases and J by 6 bases, with 9 bases between the two germline ends. The CDR3 region is CASSLAGKGEQYF. CDR3 nucleotide sequence: TGTGCCAGCAGCTTAGCGGGAAAGGGCGAGCAGTACTTC.

This clone was observed a handful of times. V is TRBV20-1 and J is TRBJ2-1; possibly TRBD1 or TRBD2 for D (5 bases each). With 3 bases removed from V and 12 bases from J, the gap between germline ends came to 12 bases. Germline CDR1 DFQATT, CDR2 SNEGSKA (reference sequence). CDR3 length: 11 amino acids. The CDR3 sequence: CSASRGGGQFF. The DNA of the CDR3 is TGCAGTGCTAGTCGTGGTGGGGGGCAGTTCTTC.

CDR3 nucleotides: TGTGCCTGGAGTGTACTGGGGCAGGGGGTAAGTCGCAATGAGCAGTTCTTC. Translation: CAWSVLGQGVSRNEQFF. The rearrangement joins TRBV30 to TRBJ2-1; 7 bases align to TRBD1. The V gene's germline CDR1 is GTSNPN and CDR2 SVGIG (reference sequence). V was clipped by 0 bases and J by 6 bases; unmatched bases: 14. The CDR3 runs 17 residues.

The chain links TRBV10-3 to TRBJ2-5; unclear D gene. The CDR3 covers 14 residues. Germline values: CDR1 ENHRY, CDR2 SYGVKD. Trimming removed 1 base from V and 3 bases from J, with 9 bases in between. CDR3 sequence: CAISEFPGEETQYF. CDR3 in DNA: TGTGCCATCAGTGAGTTTCCAGGAGAAGAGACCCAGTACTTC.

The chain is built from TRBV30 and TRBJ2-5; D not resolved. Germline V gives CDR1 GTSNPN, CDR2 SVGIG (reference sequence). The V end lost 4 bases, the J end lost 0 bases, and 9 bases lay between the germline ends. There are 13 residues in the CDR3. The CDR3 protein is CAWNREDQETQYF. The CDR3, as DNA: TGTGCCTGGAATAGAGAAGACCAAGAGACCCAGTACTTC.